These 28 T cell receptor beta chains originate from one sample sequenced in a study of response to subunit inactivated influenza vaccine. TCRdb fed the RT-PCR reads into MiXCR, producing one record per CDR3 protein. The sample includes more than 450,000 distinct CDR3 sequences, 6% to 9% of them seen just once. The specimen was PBMCs from blood, collected about 24 months after vaccination. These receptors all come from a man aged 45-69 years who received an inactivated influenza vaccine.

CDR3 region: CASSLGPPSYGYTF. In DNA, the CDR3 is TGTGCCAGCAGCTTGGGGCCGCCTTCCTATGGCTACACCTTC. The rearrangement joins TRBV5-6 to TRBJ1-2; D gene uncertain. V lost 0 bases to trimming and J lost 4 bases, with 10 bases between them. Germline V gene sequence: CDR1 SGHDT, CDR2 YYEEEE. This CDR3 contains 14 residues. Looking up the rest from reference TRBV5-6 and TRBJ1-2 gives the full variable domain: DAGVTQSPTHLIKTRGQQVTLRCSPKSGHDTVSWYQQALGQGPQFIFQYYEEEERQRGNFPDRFSGHQFPNYSSELNVNALLLGDSALYLCASSLGPPSYGYTFGSGTRLTVV.

The J gene is TRBJ1-6, the V gene TRBV20-1; D not resolved. CDR1 and CDR2 (germline): DFQATT, SNEGSKA (reference sequence). The CDR3 loop spans 15 amino acids. The V and J ends lost 0 bases and 11 bases respectively, with 17 bases between them. The CDR3 coding sequence is TGCAGTGCTAGAGATTTGGTAGATGGTCGGACACCCCTCCACTTT. Translated: CSARDLVDGRTPLHF.

The V call is TRBV5-5, the J call TRBJ1-4, with a possible D match to TRBD1 (5 bases). Trimming cost V 5 bases and J 4 bases, with 15 bases left between them. This CDR3 has 15 residues. Germline values: CDR1 SGHKS, CDR2 YYEKEE (reference sequence). The CDR3 DNA reads TGTGCCAGCAGATTCGCCCCCGGGGGTAATGAAAAACTGTTTTTT. Encoded protein: CASRFAPGGNEKLFF.

This clonotype was seen a handful of times. V gene TRBV12-3 or TRBV12-4 combines with J gene TRBJ2-7, with TRBD1 identical over 11 bases. The CDR3 is 15 amino acids. The V gene end was trimmed by 5 bases and the J gene end by 4 bases; junction bases not matched to a gene: 7. The CDR3 is CASSPGQGAGYEQYF. In DNA, the CDR3 is TGTGCCAGCAGTCCTGGACAGGGGGCGGGGTACGAGCAGTACTTC.

This clonotype was found many times. The V call is TRBV11-2, the J call TRBJ2-3; D not resolved. CDR1 is SGHAT, CDR2 FQNNGV, per germline. There are 13 residues in the CDR3. The V gene lost 0 bases and the J gene lost 0 bases, with 1 base spanning the gap. The CDR3 DNA reads as TGTGCCAGCAGCTTAGATAGCACAGATACGCAGTATTTT. Amino acids: CASSLDSTDTQYF. The full variable domain, rest sourced from reference TRBV11-2 and TRBJ2-3, is EAGVAQSPRYKIIEKRQSVAFWCNPISGHATLYWYQQILGQGPKLLIQFQNNGVVDDSQLPKDRFSAERLKGVDSTLKIQPAKLEDSAVYLCASSLDSTDTQYFGPGTRLTVL.

In its sample, this clonotype was seen a few times. V usage is TRBV12-3 or TRBV12-4 and J usage is TRBJ2-2; D is perhaps TRBD1 or TRBD2 (6 bases each). Trimming left V 6 bases short and J 8 bases short, with 22 bases between. The CDR3 runs to 16 residues. The CDR3 DNA follows: TGTGCCAGCAGCCTAGTCCCCGGGGGCCCGGGGGGGGAGCTGTTTTTT. Protein: CASSLVPGGPGGELFF.

This clonotype occurred many times. J is TRBJ1-1 and V is TRBV5-1, with TRBD1 matching 10 bases. The CDR3 loop spans 16 amino acids. Germline trimming cut 5 bases from V and 0 bases from J; bases unmatched to any gene: 7. Germline-derived CDR1 and CDR2 are SGHRS and YFSETQ. DNA of the CDR3: TGCGCCAGCAGAATAAGACAGGGGGCTATGAACACTGAAGCTTTCTTT. Amino acids: CASRIRQGAMNTEAFF.

The CDR3, as DNA: TGTGCCAGCAGCCCACGACCCGGACTAGCGGGATGGAATGAGCAGTTCTTC. It encodes CASSPRPGLAGWNEQFF. The V gene is TRBV3-1, the J gene TRBJ2-1; the match to TRBD2 covers 12 bases. This CDR3 comprises 17 residues. The germline V gene has CDR1 LGHDT and CDR2 YNNKEL (reference sequence). V shed 4 bases, J shed 7 bases, and the junction held 11 bases outside the gene matches.

The chain is built from TRBV7-9 and TRBJ1-2; 9 nucleotides agree with TRBD1. J lost 6 bases, V lost 5 bases, and 7 bases had no gene match. The CDR3 covers 14 residues. Germline CDR1 SEHNR, CDR2 FQNEAQ (reference sequence). The CDR3 is CASSEQGARNGYTF. The CDR3 nucleotides are TGTGCCAGCAGCGAACAGGGGGCGCGGAATGGCTACACCTTC.

Many counts were recorded for this clonotype. The chain links TRBV7-2 to TRBJ2-7; D ambiguous. V was trimmed by 6 bases and J by 7 bases, leaving 22 bases between them. Germline V lookup: CDR1 SGHTA, CDR2 FQGNSA. CDR3 size: 15 residues. CDR3 nucleotide sequence: TGTGCCAGCAGAATCACCAGCGTGTACCTCGGGGAGCAGTACTTC. It is translated as CASRITSVYLGEQYF.

V is TRBV3-1 and J is TRBJ2-2, with TRBD2 identical over 14 bases. This CDR3 contains 18 residues. V gave up 11 bases and J gave up 0 bases; unmatched junction bases: 11. Germline CDR1 LGHDT, CDR2 YNNKEL (reference sequence). The CDR3 bases are TGTGCCTTCTGTTTTGTGGGACTAGCGGGGGCGAACACCGGGGAGCTGTTTTTT. This codes for CAFCFVGLAGANTGELFF.

CDR3 sequence: CSARSMTSSYEQYF. The CDR3 bases are TGCAGTGCTAGATCTATGACTAGCTCCTACGAGCAGTACTTC. The chain is built from TRBV20-1 and TRBJ2-7; tentative D call: TRBD2 (6 bases). CDR1 is DFQATT and CDR2 is SNEGSKA in the germline V gene (reference sequence). The ends were cut back, 2 bases at V and 0 bases at J, with 11 bases in the middle. The CDR3 is 14 residues long.

This clonotype was recorded at least ten times. The chain uses TRBV6-1 and TRBJ2-3; D is unclear. The V and J ends lost 4 bases and 6 bases respectively, with 11 bases between them. Germline V CDR1 and CDR2: MNHNS, SASEGT. The CDR3 length is 13 residues. CDR3 sequence (DNA): TGTGCCAGCAGTGTCCTTTTGGACGATACGCAGTATTTT. Protein sequence: CASSVLLDDTQYF.

This clonotype was detected a few times. The chain is built from TRBV4-3 and TRBJ2-3; TRBD1 matches at 8 bases. In germline, CDR1 is LGHNA, CDR2 YSLEER. The V gene end was trimmed by 0 bases and the J gene end by 3 bases; junction bases not matched to a gene: 8. The CDR3 runs 17 residues. CDR3 sequence: CASSQDRQGKGTDTQYF. CDR3 nucleotides: TGCGCCAGCAGCCAAGATCGACAGGGGAAAGGAACAGATACGCAGTATTTT.

The sample holds a few counts of this clonotype. CDR3 region: CASNLAGQVYEQYF. DNA for the CDR3: TGTGCCAGCAACTTGGCGGGGCAGGTCTACGAGCAGTACTTC. The chain links TRBV28 to TRBJ2-7; D is possibly TRBD2 (6 bases). V lost 7 bases to trimming and J lost 3 bases, with 16 bases between them. CDR3 length: 14 residues. The germline V gene has CDR1 MDHEN and CDR2 SYDVKM. Looking up the rest from reference TRBV28 and TRBJ2-7 gives the full variable domain: DVKVTQSSRYLVKRTGEKVFLECVQDMDHENMFWYRQDPGLGLRLIYFSYDVKMKEKGDIPEGYSVSREKKERFSLILESASTNQTSMYLCASNLAGQVYEQYFGPGTRLTVT.

This clonotype has more than one count but fewer than ten. V and J are TRBV12-3 or TRBV12-4 and TRBJ1-5, with D unclear. The V end was cut by 9 bases, the J end by 7 bases, with 19 bases between. The CDR3 length is 14 residues. The CDR3 here is CASSTGPAGQPQHF. The CDR3 nucleotides are TGTGCCAGTTCGACCGGGCCCGCCGGGCAGCCCCAGCATTTT.

This clonotype was counted at least ten times. This chain links TRBV4-1 with TRBJ1-2, with 11 bases that match TRBD1. The trim removed 5 bases at V and 5 bases at J, leaving 4 bases unmatched. Per germline, CDR1 MGHRA and CDR2 YSYEKL. This CDR3 is 14 amino acids long. DNA for the CDR3: TGCGCCAGCAGCAGGGACAGGGGGGATTATGGCTACACCTTC. Its translation: CASSRDRGDYGYTF.

There are a few counts of this clonotype. The V gene is TRBV29-1, the J gene TRBJ2-7; unclear D gene. The V end lost 5 bases, the J end lost 5 bases, and 10 bases lay between the germline ends. The CDR3 contains 11 residues. Germline-derived CDR1 and CDR2 are SQVTM and ANQGSEA. CDR3 loop: CSVLDFHEQYF. In DNA, the CDR3 is TGCAGCGTTTTGGATTTCCACGAGCAGTACTTC.

The V gene is TRBV7-8, the J gene TRBJ2-7, with TRBD2 matching 15 bases. CDR1 is SGHVS, CDR2 FQNEAQ, per germline. The ends lost 4 bases at V and 5 bases at J; junction bases unmatched: 12. The CDR3 loop spans 18 amino acids. The CDR3 region has the DNA TGTGCCAGCAGCTCCCGGACTAGCGGGAGGGCATTCAAGAACGAGCAGTACTTC. It encodes CASSSRTSGRAFKNEQYF.

This clonotype was detected only a few times. The chain couples TRBV5-6 to TRBJ2-1; possible D gene TRBD1, 6 bases. The germline V gene encodes CDR1 SGHDT and CDR2 YYEEEE. The CDR3 sequence is 13 residues long. Trimming pared 3 bases from V and 5 bases from J, leaving 9 bases between. CDR3 sequence (DNA): TGTGCCAGCAGCTATAACAGGGACAATGAGCAGTTCTTC. As protein: CASSYNRDNEQFF.

This clonotype was detected many times. This rearrangement joins TRBV20-1 to TRBJ2-4; D possibly corresponds to TRBD1 (7 bases). The CDR3 contains 16 residues. Per germline, CDR1 DFQATT and CDR2 SNEGSKA (reference sequence). The ends were cut back, 6 bases at V and 3 bases at J, with 21 bases in the middle. The CDR3 region is CSAPTARGVDKNIQYF. The CDR3 DNA reads TGCAGTGCCCCTACGGCCAGGGGGGTCGACAAAAACATTCAGTACTTC.

This chain connects TRBV4-1 to TRBJ2-1, with D tentatively TRBD1 or TRBD2 (5 bases each). The CDR3 runs to 14 residues. The V gene's germline CDR1 is MGHRA and CDR2 YSYEKL. Trimming stripped 3 bases from V and 5 bases from J, with 11 bases between. The DNA for the CDR3 is TGCGCCAGCAGCCACATTTGGGGGAACAATGAGCAGTTCTTC. Its protein is CASSHIWGNNEQFF.

The sample holds many counts of this clonotype. The rearrangement links TRBV20-1 to TRBJ1-6; D may be TRBD1 (5 bases). Deletions cut 6 bases from V and 7 bases from J, with 22 bases between. The CDR3 spans 16 residues. Germline assignment: CDR1 DFQATT and CDR2 SNEGSKA (reference sequence). CDR3 sequence (DNA): TGCAGTGCGGTCAACTACGGGGCAGGGTGGAATTCACCCCTCCACTTT. Its translation: CSAVNYGAGWNSPLHF.

This clonotype was counted only a few times. This chain joins TRBV23-1 and TRBJ1-5, with 8 bases that match TRBD1. TRBV23-1 counts as an open reading frame of uncertain function. V lost 0 bases, J lost 0 bases, and 1 base stayed unmatched. CDR3 length equals 16 residues. CDR3 region: CASSQSGQDSNQPQHF. In DNA form, the CDR3 reads TGCGCCAGCAGTCAATCGGGACAGGATAGCAATCAGCCCCAGCATTTT.

This clonotype was seen ten or more times. This chain joins TRBV5-6 and TRBJ2-5; D call uncertain. Per germline, CDR1 SGHDT and CDR2 YYEEEE. The V end lost 1 base, the J end lost 5 bases, and 9 bases lay between the germline ends. The CDR3 consists of 13 residues. The chain's CDR3 is CASSLKGAETQYF. The CDR3, as DNA: TGTGCCAGCAGCTTGAAAGGTGCGGAGACCCAGTACTTC. Full variable domain (missing parts from reference TRBV5-6 and TRBJ2-5): DAGVTQSPTHLIKTRGQQVTLRCSPKSGHDTVSWYQQALGQGPQFIFQYYEEEERQRGNFPDRFSGHQFPNYSSELNVNALLLGDSALYLCASSLKGAETQYFGPGTRLLVL.

V is TRBV12-5 and J is TRBJ2-1; the D gene is possibly TRBD1 (5 bases). V lost 1 base and J lost 3, with 13 bases in between. This CDR3 has 16 residues. CDR1 and CDR2 from the germline V gene are LGHNT and FRNRAP. The chain's CDR3 is CASGLAPGQGYNEQFF. The CDR3 DNA reads as TGTGCTAGTGGTTTGGCCCCCGGGCAGGGCTACAATGAGCAGTTCTTC.

This clonotype was seen many times. This sequence joins TRBV12-3 or TRBV12-4 and TRBJ2-4; D is perhaps TRBD1 or TRBD2 (5 bases each). The CDR3 has 17 amino acids. Deletions cut 6 bases from V and 7 bases from J, with 25 bases between. The CDR3, as DNA: TGTGCCAGCAGCTTGCCCCCGGGACGGATATTTAGTAACATTCAGTACTTC. Protein product: CASSLPPGRIFSNIQYF.

The chain is built from TRBV6-2 or TRBV6-3 and TRBJ2-2; TRBD2 matches at 8 bases. The CDR3 is 19 residues long. Per germline, CDR1 MNHEY and CDR2 SVGEGT. J was trimmed by 0 bases and V by 2 bases; bases with no gene match: 11. This CDR3 is CASSYPAGSGVTNTGELFF. CDR3 nucleotides: TGTGCCAGCAGTTACCCCGCAGGTAGCGGGGTTACGAACACCGGGGAGCTGTTTTTT.